The count of the clone carrying this TCR beta chain is one. Germline loops: CDR1 SQVTM, CDR2 ANQGSEA. Trimming removed 7 bases at V and 5 bases at J, with 14 bases between. This CDR3 spans 12 amino acids. The data are from a study of shared clonotypes between healthy human individuals. Libraries were prepared by immunoSEQ multiplex PCR; TCRdb keeps only in-frame clonotypes and omits some of them. The table records roughly 1 million clones, roughly 75% of them present only once. The chain has TRBV29-1 and TRBJ2-5, with D tentatively TRBD1 (5 bases). What was sequenced was memory CD4+ T cells sorted from blood. The sample's subset: CD45RA-negative fraction. The sequence came from a man aged 18 to 29 in good health. The chain's CDR3 is CSAGSAGETQYF. The CDR3 DNA follows: TGCAGCGCCGGGTCCGCAGGGGAGACCCAGTACTTC.